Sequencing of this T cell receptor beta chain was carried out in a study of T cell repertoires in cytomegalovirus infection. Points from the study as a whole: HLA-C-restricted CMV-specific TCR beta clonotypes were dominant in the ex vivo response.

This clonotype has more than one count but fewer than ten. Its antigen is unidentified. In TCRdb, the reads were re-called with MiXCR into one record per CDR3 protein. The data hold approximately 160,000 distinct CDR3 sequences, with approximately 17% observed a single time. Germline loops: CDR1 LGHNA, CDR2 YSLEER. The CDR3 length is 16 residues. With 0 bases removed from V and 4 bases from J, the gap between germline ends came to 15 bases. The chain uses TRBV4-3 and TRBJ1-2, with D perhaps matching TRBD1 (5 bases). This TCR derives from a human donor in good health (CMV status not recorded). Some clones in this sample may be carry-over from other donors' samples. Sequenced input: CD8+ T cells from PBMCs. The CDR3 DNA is TGCGCCAGCAGCCAAGACCTTGGGGCGACCCCCTATGGCTACACCTTC. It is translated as CASSQDLGATPYGYTF.